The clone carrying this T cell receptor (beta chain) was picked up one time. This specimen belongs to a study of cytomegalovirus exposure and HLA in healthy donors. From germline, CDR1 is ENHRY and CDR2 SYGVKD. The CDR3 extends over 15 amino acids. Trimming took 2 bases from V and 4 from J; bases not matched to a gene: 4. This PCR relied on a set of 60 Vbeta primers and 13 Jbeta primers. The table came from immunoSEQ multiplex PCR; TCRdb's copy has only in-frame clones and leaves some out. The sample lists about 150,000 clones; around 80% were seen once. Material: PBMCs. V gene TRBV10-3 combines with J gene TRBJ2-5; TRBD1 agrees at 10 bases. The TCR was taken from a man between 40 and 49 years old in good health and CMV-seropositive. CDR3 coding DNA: TGTGCCATCAGTGAGGCGACAGGGGGCGTAGAGACCCAGTACTTC. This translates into CAISEATGGVETQYF.